This TCR beta chain was captured by sequencing in a study of cytomegalovirus exposure and HLA in healthy donors. Broader study findings: In a later analysis, DRB1 alleles had the most associated TCRs; HLA-C alleles the fewest.

Germline values: CDR1 SGHRS, CDR2 YFSETQ. The length of the CDR3 is 13 residues. With 1 base removed from V and 3 bases from J, the gap between germline ends came to 7 bases. Notes on this clone: Antigen: not known.

The primer mix had 60 Vbeta and 13 Jbeta primers. The repertoire was sequenced with immunoSEQ multiplex PCR; TCRdb's copy has only in-frame clones and lacks some. The sample has some 94,000 clones, 69% seen once; the top ten hold about 2.9%. This clonotype was obtained from a man aged 50 to 60 in good health and CMV-seronegative. Sequencing was carried out using PBMCs. The chain combines TRBV5-1 with TRBJ2-5; D might be TRBD2 (5 bases). The CDR3 DNA is TGCGCCAGCAGCTTGTTCGGGGAAGAGACCCAGTACTTC. Its translation: CASSLFGEETQYF.